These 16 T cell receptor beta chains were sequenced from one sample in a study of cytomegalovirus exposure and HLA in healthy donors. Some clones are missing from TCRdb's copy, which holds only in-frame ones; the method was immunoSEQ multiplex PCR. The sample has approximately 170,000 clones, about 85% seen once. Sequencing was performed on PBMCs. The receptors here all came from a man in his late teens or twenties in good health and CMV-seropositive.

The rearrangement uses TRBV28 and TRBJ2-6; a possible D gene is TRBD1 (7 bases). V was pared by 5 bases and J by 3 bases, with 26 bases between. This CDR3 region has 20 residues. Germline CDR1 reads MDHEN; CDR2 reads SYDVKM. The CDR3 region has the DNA TGTGCCAGCAGTCAAGGGGGGCCGGGGCAGGGGGTATTTGGGGCCAACGTCCTGACTTTC. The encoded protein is CASSQGGPGQGVFGANVLTF.

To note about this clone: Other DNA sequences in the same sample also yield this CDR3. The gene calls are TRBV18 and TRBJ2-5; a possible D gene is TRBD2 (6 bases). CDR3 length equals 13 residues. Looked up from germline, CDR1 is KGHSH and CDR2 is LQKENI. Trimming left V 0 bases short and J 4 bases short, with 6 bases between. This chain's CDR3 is CASSPPGGETQYF. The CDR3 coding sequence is TGTGCCAGCTCACCACCGGGGGGAGAGACCCAGTACTTC.

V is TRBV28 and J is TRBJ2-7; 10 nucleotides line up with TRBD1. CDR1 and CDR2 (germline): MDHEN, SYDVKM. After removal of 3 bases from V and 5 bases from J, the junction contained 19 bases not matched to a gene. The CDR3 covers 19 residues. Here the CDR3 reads CASSFSLSGTGATRHEQYF. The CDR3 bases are TGTGCCAGCAGTTTTTCACTCTCCGGGACAGGGGCCACCAGACACGAGCAGTACTTC.

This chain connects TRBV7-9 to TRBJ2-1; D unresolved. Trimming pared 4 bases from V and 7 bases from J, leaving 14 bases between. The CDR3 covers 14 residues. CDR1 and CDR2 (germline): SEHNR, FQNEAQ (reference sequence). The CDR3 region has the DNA TGTGCCAGCAGCTCTAGTAAAGACGCTAATGAGCAGTTCTTC. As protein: CASSSSKDANEQFF.

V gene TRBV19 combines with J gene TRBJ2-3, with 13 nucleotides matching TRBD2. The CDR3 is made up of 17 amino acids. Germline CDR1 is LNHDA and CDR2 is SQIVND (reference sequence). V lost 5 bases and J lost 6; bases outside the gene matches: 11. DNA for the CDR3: TGTGCCAGTAGTCTGGTCTGGACTAGCGGGAGAGCCGATACGCAGTATTTT. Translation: CASSLVWTSGRADTQYF.

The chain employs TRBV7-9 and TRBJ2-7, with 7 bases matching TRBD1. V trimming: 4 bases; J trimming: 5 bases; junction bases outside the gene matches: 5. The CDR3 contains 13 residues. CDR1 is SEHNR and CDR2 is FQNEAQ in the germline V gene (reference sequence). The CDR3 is CASSSTGDHEQYF. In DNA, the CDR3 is TGTGCCAGCAGCTCCACAGGGGACCACGAGCAGTACTTC.

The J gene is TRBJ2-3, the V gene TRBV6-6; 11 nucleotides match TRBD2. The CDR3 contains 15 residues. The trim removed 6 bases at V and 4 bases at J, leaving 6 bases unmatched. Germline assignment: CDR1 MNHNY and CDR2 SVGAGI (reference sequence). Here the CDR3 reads CASRNIAGGPDTQYF. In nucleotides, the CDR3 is TGTGCCAGCAGAAACATAGCGGGAGGGCCAGATACGCAGTATTTT.

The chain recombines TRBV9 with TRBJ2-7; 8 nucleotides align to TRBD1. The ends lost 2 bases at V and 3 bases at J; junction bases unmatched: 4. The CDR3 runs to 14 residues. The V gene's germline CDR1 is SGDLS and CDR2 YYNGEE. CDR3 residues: CASSVGQGNYEQYF. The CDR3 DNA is TGTGCCAGCAGCGTTGGACAGGGTAACTACGAGCAGTACTTC.

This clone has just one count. The CDR3 DNA sequence: TGTGCCAGCAGTACCAGCGACAGGCTTGACAATCAGCCCCAGCATTTT. It specifies CASSTSDRLDNQPQHF. This chain connects TRBV28 to TRBJ1-5; D might be TRBD1 (6 bases). V shed 5 bases and J shed 3 bases, with 17 bases lying between them. Germline V gives CDR1 MDHEN, CDR2 SYDVKM. The CDR3 is 16 amino acids.

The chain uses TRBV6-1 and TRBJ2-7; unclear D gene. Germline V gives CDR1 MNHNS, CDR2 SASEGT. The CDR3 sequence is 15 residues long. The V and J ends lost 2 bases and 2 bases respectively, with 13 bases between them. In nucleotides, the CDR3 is TGTGCCAGCAGTGAAAGGATGAACAGAGCCTACGAGCAGTACTTC. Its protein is CASSERMNRAYEQYF.

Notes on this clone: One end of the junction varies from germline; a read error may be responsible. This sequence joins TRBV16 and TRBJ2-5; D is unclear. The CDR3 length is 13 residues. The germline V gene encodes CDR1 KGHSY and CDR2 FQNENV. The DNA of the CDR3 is TGTGCCAGCAGCCACCGAATCGTCCGCGGCACGCACTTC. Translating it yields CASSHRIVRGTHF.

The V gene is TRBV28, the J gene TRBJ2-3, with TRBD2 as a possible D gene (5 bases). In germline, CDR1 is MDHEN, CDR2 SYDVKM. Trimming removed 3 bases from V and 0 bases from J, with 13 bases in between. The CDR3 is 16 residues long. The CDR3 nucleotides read TGTGCCAGCAGTTTCGGTAGCGTATCTAGCACAGATACGCAGTATTTT. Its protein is CASSFGSVSSTDTQYF.

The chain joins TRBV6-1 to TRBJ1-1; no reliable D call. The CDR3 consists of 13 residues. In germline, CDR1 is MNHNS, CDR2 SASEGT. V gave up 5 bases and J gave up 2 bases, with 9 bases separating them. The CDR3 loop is CASSTGENTEAFF. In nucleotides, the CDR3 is TGTGCCAGCAGTACCGGGGAAAACACTGAAGCTTTCTTT.

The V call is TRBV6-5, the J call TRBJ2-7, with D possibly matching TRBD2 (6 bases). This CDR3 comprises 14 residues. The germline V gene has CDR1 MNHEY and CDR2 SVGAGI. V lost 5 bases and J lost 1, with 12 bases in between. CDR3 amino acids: CASSLAQISYEQYF. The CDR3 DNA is TGTGCCAGCAGTCTAGCGCAAATTTCCTACGAGCAGTACTTC.

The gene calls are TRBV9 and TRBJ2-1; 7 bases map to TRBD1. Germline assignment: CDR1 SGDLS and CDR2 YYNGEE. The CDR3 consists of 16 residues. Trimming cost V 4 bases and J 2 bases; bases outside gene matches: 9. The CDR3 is CASSTRQGKTYNEQFF. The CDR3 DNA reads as TGTGCCAGCAGCACCCGACAGGGAAAAACCTACAATGAGCAGTTCTTC. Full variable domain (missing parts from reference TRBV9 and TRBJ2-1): DSGVTQTPKHLITATGQRVTLRCSPRSGDLSVYWYQQSLDQGLQFLIQYYNGEERAKGNILERFSAQQFPDLHSELNLSSLELGDSALYFCASSTRQGKTYNEQFFGPGTRLTVL.

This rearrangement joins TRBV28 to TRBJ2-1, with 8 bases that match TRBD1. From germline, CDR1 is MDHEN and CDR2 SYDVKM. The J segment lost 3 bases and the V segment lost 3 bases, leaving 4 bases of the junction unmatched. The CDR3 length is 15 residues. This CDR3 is CASSLGDRLYNEQFF. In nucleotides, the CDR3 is TGTGCCAGCAGTTTGGGGGACAGGCTCTACAATGAGCAGTTCTTC.